This TCR beta chain stems from a study of T cell therapy after organ transplantation. Study details: Therapy products were autologous CMV-specific T cells, peptide-expanded for approximately 2 weeks. General study results and limits: Nonresponder repertoires showed strong pretherapy expansions, barely changing post-therapy.

The CDR3 is 16 amino acids. Germline CDR1 and CDR2: SGHAT and FQNNGV. Trimming took off 5 bases at V and 6 bases at J, with 23 bases between the two ends. The table lists this clone with a count of one. The antigen remains undetermined. TCRdb's table, derived via immunoSEQ multiplex PCR, lists solely in-frame clones and lacks some. This sample has 40,000 to 60,000 clones, with 94% found just once. The rearrangement joins TRBV11-2 to TRBJ2-7; possible D gene TRBD1, 6 bases. The source of this sequence is a human patient who had received a solid organ transplant and had CMV disease. Sequences were derived from CD8+ T cells from blood, sampled before autologous CMV-specific T cell therapy. The CDR3 DNA reads as TGTGCCAGCAGCCCATGGGTGTTGACAGGTTCGTTCGAGCAGTACTTC. Translation: CASSPWVLTGSFEQYF.